Given below is one T cell receptor (beta chain) in context. This CDR3 region has 16 residues. Trimming removed 3 bases at V and 1 base at J, with 14 bases between. Germline assignment: CDR1 KGHDR and CDR2 SFDVKD. These data come from a study of blood T cell repertoires in COVID-19. Across the study: In each case, the material was cDNA or gDNA derived from T cells, B-cell-depleted T cells, or PBMCs.

As processed by the authors: It was from reference gene primer amplification that nucleated cell counts were estimated. Profiling relied on immunoSEQ multiplex PCR, and the TCRdb table lists in-frame clones only, not all of them. The V and J calls and clone size are taken from that table; D and trimming were inferred from the DNA. This table holds about 210,000 clones, about nine tenths found once. The chain links TRBV24-1 to TRBJ1-2, with D possibly being TRBD1 (5 bases). The sequenced sample consisted of peripheral blood. This receptor was taken from a woman in her 40s with acute or convalescent COVID-19. The CDR3 here is CATSDPTPQGNYGYTF. DNA of the CDR3: TGTGCCACCAGTGATCCCACCCCCCAGGGTAACTATGGCTACACCTTC.